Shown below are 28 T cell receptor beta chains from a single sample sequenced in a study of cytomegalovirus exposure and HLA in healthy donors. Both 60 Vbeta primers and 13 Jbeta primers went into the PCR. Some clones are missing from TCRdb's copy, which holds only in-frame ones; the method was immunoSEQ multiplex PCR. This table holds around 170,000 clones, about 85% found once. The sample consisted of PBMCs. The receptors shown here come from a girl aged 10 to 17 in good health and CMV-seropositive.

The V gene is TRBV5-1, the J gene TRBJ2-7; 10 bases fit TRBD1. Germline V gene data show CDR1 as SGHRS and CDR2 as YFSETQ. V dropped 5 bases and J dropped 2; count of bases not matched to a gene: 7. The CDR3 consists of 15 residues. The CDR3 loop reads CASRTGTGVTYEQYF. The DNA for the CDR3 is TGCGCCAGCAGAACCGGGACAGGGGTCACCTACGAGCAGTACTTC. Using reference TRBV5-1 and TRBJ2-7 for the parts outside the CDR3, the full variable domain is KAGVTQTPRYLIKTRGQQVTLSCSPISGHRSVSWYQQTPGQGLQFLFEYFSETQRNKGNFPGRFSGRQFSNSRSEMNVSTLELGDSALYLCASRTGTGVTYEQYFGPGTRLTVT.

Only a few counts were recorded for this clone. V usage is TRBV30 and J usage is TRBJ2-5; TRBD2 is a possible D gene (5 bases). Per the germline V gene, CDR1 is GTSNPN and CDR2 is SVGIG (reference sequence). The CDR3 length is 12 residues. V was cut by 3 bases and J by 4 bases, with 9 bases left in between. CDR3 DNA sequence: TGTGCCTGGAGGGGAGTAAGAGAGACCCAGTACTTC. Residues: CAWRGVRETQYF.

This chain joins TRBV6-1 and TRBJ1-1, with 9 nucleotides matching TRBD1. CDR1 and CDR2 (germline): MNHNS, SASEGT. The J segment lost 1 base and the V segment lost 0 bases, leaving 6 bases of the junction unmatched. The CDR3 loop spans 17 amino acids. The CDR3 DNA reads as TGTGCCAGCAGTGAAGCTTGGACAGGGGTCGGGAACACTGAAGCTTTCTTT. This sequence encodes CASSEAWTGVGNTEAFF.

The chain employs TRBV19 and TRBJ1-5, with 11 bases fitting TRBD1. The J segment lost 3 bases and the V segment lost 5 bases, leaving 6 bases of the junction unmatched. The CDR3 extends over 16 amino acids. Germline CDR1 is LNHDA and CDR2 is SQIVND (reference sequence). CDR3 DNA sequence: TGTGCCAGTAGTGATTGGGACAGGGGGATCAATCAGCCCCAGCATTTT. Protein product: CASSDWDRGINQPQHF.

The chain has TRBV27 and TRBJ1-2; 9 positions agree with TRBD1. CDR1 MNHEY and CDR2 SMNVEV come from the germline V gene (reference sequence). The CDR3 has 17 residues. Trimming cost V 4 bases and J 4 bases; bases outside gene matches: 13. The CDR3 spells CASSSGTGLPALYGYTF. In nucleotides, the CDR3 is TGTGCCAGCAGTTCAGGGACAGGGCTACCGGCACTCTATGGCTACACCTTC.

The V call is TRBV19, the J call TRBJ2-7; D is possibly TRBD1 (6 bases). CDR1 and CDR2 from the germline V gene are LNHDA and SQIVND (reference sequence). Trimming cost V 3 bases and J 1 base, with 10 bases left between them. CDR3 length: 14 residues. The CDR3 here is CASSISRGSYEQYF. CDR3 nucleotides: TGTGCCAGTAGTATCTCAAGGGGGTCCTACGAGCAGTACTTC.

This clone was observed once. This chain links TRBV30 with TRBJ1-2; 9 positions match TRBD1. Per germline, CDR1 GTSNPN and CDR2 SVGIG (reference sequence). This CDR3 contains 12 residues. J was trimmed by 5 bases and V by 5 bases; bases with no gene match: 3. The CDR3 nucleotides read TGTGCCTGGGGACAGGGGAGTTATGGCTACACCTTC. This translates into CAWGQGSYGYTF.

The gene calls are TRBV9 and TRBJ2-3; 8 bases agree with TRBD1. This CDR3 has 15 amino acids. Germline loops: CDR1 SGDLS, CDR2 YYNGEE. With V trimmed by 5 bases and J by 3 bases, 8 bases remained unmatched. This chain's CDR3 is CASSEIRDRTDTQYF. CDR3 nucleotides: TGTGCCAGCAGTGAGATCCGGGACAGGACAGATACGCAGTATTTT.

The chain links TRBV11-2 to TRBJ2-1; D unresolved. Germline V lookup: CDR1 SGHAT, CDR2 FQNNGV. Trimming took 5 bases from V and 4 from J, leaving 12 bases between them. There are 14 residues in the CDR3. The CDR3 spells CASSPQWRYNEQFF. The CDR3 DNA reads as TGTGCCAGCAGCCCACAATGGAGATACAATGAGCAGTTCTTC.

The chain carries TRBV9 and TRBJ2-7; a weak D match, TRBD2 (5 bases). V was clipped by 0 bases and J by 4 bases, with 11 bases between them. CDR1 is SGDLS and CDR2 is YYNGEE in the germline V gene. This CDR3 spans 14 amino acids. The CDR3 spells CASSVDGGGYEQYF. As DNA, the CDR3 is TGTGCCAGCAGCGTAGATGGAGGTGGGTACGAGCAGTACTTC.

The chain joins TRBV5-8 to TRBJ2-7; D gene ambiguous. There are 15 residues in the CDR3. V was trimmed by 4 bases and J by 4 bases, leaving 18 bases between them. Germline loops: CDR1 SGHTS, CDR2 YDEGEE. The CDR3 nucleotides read TGTGCCAGCAGCCCCCGGGTATACGTCGGGTACGAGCAGTACTTC. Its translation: CASSPRVYVGYEQYF.

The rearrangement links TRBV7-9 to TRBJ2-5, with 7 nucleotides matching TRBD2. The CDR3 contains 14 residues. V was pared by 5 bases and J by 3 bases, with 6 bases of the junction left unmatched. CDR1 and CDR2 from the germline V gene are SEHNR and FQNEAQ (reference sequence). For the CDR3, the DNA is TGTGCCAGCAGCCCCTCAAGCGGGGAAGAGACCCAGTACTTC. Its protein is CASSPSSGEETQYF.

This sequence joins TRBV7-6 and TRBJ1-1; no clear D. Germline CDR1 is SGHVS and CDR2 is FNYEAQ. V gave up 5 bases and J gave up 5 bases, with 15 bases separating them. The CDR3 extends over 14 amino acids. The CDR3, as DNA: TGTGCCAGCAGCCCGGGGAACCAGAGGACTGAAGCTTTCTTT. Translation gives CASSPGNQRTEAFF.

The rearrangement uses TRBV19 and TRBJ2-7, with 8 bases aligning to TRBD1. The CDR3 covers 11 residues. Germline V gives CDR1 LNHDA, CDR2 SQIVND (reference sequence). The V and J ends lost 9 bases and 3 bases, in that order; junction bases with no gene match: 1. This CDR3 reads CASGTGYEQYF. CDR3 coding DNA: TGTGCCAGCGGGACAGGCTACGAGCAGTACTTC.

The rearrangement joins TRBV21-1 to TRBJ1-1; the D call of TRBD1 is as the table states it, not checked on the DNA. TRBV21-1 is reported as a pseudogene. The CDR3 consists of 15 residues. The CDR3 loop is CASSPPGQGVLRAFF. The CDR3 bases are TGTGCCAGCAGCCCTCCGGGACAGGGAGTTCTGCGGGCTTTCTTT.

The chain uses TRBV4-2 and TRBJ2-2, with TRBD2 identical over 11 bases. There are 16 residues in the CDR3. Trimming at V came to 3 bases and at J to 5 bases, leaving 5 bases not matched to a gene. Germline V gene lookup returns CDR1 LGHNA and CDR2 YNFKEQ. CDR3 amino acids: CASSQELAGDTGELFF. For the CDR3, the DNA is TGTGCCAGCAGCCAGGAACTAGCGGGAGATACCGGGGAGCTGTTTTTT.

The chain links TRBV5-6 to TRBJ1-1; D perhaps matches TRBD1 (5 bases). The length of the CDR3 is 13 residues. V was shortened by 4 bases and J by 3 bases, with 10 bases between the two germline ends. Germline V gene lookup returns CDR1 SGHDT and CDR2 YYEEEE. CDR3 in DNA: TGTGCCAGCAGCCTCAGGGTTTACACTGAAGCTTTCTTT. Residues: CASSLRVYTEAFF.

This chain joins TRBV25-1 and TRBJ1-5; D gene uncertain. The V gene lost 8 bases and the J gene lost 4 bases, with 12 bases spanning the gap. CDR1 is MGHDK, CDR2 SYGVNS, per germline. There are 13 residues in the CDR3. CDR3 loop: CASRPGDNQPQHF. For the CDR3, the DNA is TGTGCCAGCCGCCCAGGCGATAATCAGCCCCAGCATTTT.

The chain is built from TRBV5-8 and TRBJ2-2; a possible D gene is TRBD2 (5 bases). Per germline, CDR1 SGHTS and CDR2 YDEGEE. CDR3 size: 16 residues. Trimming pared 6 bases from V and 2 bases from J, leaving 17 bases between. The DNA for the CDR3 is TGTGCCAGCACCTCTCAGAGCGGCCCCAACACCGGGGAGCTGTTTTTT. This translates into CASTSQSGPNTGELFF.

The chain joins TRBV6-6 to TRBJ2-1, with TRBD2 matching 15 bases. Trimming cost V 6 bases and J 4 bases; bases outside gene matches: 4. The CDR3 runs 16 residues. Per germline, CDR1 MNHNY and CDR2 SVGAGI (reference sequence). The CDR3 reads CASRIGLAGGYNEQFF. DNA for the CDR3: TGTGCCAGCAGAATAGGACTAGCGGGAGGGTACAATGAGCAGTTCTTC.

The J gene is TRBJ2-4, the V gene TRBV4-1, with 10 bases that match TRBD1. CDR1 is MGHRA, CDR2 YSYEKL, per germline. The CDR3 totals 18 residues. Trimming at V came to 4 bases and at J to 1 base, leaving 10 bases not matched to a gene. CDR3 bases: TGCGCCAGCAGCCCCGGACAGGGGGGGCTGGTTGCCAAAAACATTCAGTACTTC. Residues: CASSPGQGGLVAKNIQYF.

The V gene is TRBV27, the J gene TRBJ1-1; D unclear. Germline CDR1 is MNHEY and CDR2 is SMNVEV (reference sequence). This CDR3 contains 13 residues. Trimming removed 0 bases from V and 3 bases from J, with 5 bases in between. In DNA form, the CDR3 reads TGTGCCAGCAGTTTATCTATCCACACTGAAGCTTTCTTT. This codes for CASSLSIHTEAFF.

The CDR3 spells CASSFLREAINEQFF. The DNA for the CDR3 is TGTGCCAGCAGTTTCCTCCGGGAGGCAATAAATGAGCAGTTCTTC. This chain uses TRBV27 with TRBJ2-1; 7 bases map to TRBD2. Losses at the gene ends were 3 bases for V and 7 bases for J; bases not matched to a gene: 9. Germline V gene data show CDR1 as MNHEY and CDR2 as SMNVEV (reference sequence). The CDR3 runs 15 residues.

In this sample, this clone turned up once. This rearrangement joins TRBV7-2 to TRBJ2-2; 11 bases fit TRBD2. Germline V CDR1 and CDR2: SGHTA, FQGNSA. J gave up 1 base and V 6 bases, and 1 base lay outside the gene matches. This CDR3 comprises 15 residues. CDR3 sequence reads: CASRTSGMNTGELFF. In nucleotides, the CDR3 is TGTGCCAGCAGGACTAGCGGGATGAACACCGGGGAGCTGTTTTTT.

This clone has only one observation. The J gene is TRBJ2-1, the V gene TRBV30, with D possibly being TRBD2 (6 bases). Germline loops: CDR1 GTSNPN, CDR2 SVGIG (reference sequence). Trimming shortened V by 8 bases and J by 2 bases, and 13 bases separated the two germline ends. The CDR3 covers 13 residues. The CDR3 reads CARGSGTYNEQFF. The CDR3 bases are TGTGCCCGGGGGTCGGGAACCTACAATGAGCAGTTCTTC.

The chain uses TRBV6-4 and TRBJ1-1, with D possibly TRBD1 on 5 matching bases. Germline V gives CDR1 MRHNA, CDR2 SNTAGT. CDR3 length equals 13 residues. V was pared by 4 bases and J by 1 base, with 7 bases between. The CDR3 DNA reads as TGTGCCAGCAGTGCTACAGGGAACACTGAAGCTTTCTTT. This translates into CASSATGNTEAFF.

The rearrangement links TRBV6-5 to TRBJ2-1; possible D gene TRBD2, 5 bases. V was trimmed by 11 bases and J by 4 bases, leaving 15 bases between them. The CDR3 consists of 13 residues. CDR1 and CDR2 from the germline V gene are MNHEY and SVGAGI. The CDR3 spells CAAAAGKYNEQFF. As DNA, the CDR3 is TGTGCCGCCGCGGCGGGCAAATACAATGAGCAGTTCTTC.

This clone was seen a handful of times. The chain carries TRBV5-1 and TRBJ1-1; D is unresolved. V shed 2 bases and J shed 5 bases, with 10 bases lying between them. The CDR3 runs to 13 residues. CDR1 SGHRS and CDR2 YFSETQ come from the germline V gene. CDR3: CASSFSRETEAFF. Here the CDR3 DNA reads TGCGCCAGCAGCTTTTCAAGGGAGACTGAAGCTTTCTTT.